Listed here is a single TCR beta chain. This CDR3 is built from 14 residues. V was shortened by 1 base and J by 3 bases, with 9 bases between the two germline ends. CDR1 is MDHEN, CDR2 SYDVKM, per germline. This sample was included in a study of CD8 T cells in Susac syndrome. About the study: There were roughly six sequenced Susac syndrome patients with active disease and eight or nine in remission.

An amount of RNA that ranged from roughly 0.45 to 1 ug was reverse transcribed with random hexamers. Amplification of TCR beta CDR3 by immunoSEQ multiplex PCR spanned 54 Vbeta and 13 Jbeta. From the immunoSEQ multiplex PCR reads, TCRdb called clonotypes with MiXCR, one entry per CDR3 protein. The sample contains around 200,000 distinct CDR3 sequences, approximately 96% of which appear only once. The sequenced sample consisted of CD4+ T cells from PBMCs. The chain carries TRBV28 and TRBJ1-1; weak D call: TRBD1 (5 bases). The clonotype comes from a human donor with Susac syndrome. The CDR3 bases are TGTGCCAGCAGTTTATACGACAGATACACTGAAGCTTTCTTT. It is translated as CASSLYDRYTEAFF.